These T cell receptor beta chains were read from a single sample in a study of shared clonotypes between healthy human individuals. Repertoires were generated with immunoSEQ multiplex PCR, while TCRdb's copy carries only in-frame clones and drops some. Counted here are roughly 2,000,000 clones, 93% occurring once; the ten biggest clones make up about 1.7%. Sequencing was performed on naive CD8+ T cells from PBMCs. These TCRs come from a man aged 18 to 29 in good health. Some clones in this sample may be carry-over from other donors' samples. The CDR3 runs from the conserved cysteine through the conserved F or W.

v_gene,CDR3aa
TRBV7-6,CASSYITNEKLFF
TRBV11-2,CASSLYEQYF
TRBV21-1,CASSKGRRGLEFGYTF
TRBV7-8,CASSLGAGSSYEQYF
TRBV27,CASSLGYGTEAFF
TRBV28,CASSFPLTVEQFF
TRBV5-4,CASSPGLADARETQYF
TRBV9,CASSASGASSYEQYF
TRBV9,CASSVPGSSYNEQFF
TRBV28,CASRYGGASYEQYF
TRBV27,CASSLSGYEQYF
TRBV14,CASSQVRDRGSSGNTIYF
TRBV29-1,CSVRGVESSGNTIYF
TRBV13,CASSLVGGEGNYGYTF
TRBV7-9,CASSRIGLAGGPETQYF
TRBV19,CASSIGLTEQFF
TRBV2,CASIPGMGNYGYTF
TRBV9,CASSAGWEGFYGYTF
TRBV13,CASSPGTANSPLHF
TRBV7-6,CASSLPGGKETQYF
TRBV9,CASSVRAGGPITDTQYF
TRBV6-5,CASSYGGLAGDNEQFF
TRBV7-9,CASTSPSDRGSTEQYF
TRBV28,CASSLRGQAEDYGYTF
TRBV28,CASSAYAGQENNEQFF
TRBV5-5,CASSLAVPYEQYF
TRBV25-1,CASSEGTSGLTGELFF
TRBV5-4,CASSLRREANTEAFF
TRBV6-5,CASSWTGGGGEQFF
TRBV6-1,CASSEIGRAADTQYF
TRBV5-3,CARSSRITTTYRAGGELFF
TRBV6-4,CASRAGGPGDTQYF